The 5 T cell receptor beta chains below were found in one sample sequenced in a study of blood T cell repertoires in COVID-19. Using immunoSEQ multiplex PCR, the repertoire was profiled, and TCRdb retains in-frame clones only, with some absent. The table lists 19,000 or so clones, roughly 86% of them singletons. Sample: peripheral blood. The receptors were sampled from a man in his 70s with acute or convalescent COVID-19.

The chain joins TRBV9 to TRBJ1-1; unclear D gene. Deletions cut 4 bases from V and 11 bases from J, with 18 bases between. CDR1 and CDR2 (germline): SGDLS, YYNGEE. The CDR3 is 13 residues long. DNA for the CDR3: TGTGCCAGCAGCCCACATACCGGTGAGGTCGCTTTCTTT. Amino acid sequence: CASSPHTGEVAFF.

The chain recombines TRBV7-3 with TRBJ1-1; TRBD1 agrees at 9 bases. The trim removed 5 bases at V and 11 bases at J, leaving 15 bases unmatched. CDR1 SGHTA and CDR2 FQGTGA come from the germline V gene. This CDR3 has 15 amino acids. The CDR3 loop reads CASSTFPGQGTEAFF. CDR3 bases: TGTGCCAGCAGCACCTTCCCGGGACAGGGAACCGAGGCTTTCTTT.

The genes are TRBV9 and TRBJ1-4, with D perhaps TRBD1 (6 bases). The CDR3 consists of 13 residues. Trimming took 3 bases from V and 7 from J, leaving 10 bases between them. CDR1 and CDR2 from the germline V gene are SGDLS and YYNGEE. The CDR3 sequence is CASSARGGEKLFF. DNA of the CDR3: TGTGCCAGCAGCGCCAGAGGGGGTGAAAAACTGTTTTTT.

This sequence joins TRBV24-1 and TRBJ2-3; 7 nucleotides line up with TRBD1. Per germline, CDR1 KGHDR and CDR2 SFDVKD. V trimming: 7 bases; J trimming: 4 bases; junction bases outside the gene matches: 7. The CDR3 consists of 14 residues. CDR3 in DNA: TGTGCCACCAGGGAAGCAGGGGGATCAGATACGCAGTATTTT. As protein: CATREAGGSDTQYF.

This chain uses TRBV15 with TRBJ2-7; D is possibly TRBD2 (7 bases). The CDR3 spans 15 residues. V was trimmed by 2 bases and J by 3 bases, leaving 14 bases between them. Germline V gene lookup returns CDR1 LNHNV and CDR2 YYDKDF (reference sequence). The CDR3 DNA is TGTGCCACCAGCAGACAACAGGGAGGGTACTACGAGCAGTACTTC. Its protein product is CATSRQQGGYYEQYF.